The 20 T cell receptor beta chains below were found in one sample sequenced in a study of T cells in Graves' hyperthyroidism and ophthalmopathy. Template material for amplifying TCR beta CDR3 regions consisted of RNA transcripts. Carried out on the TCR CDR3, a first-round RT-PCR used the HTBI primer set. MiXCR, applied by TCRdb to the multiplex PCR reads, yields one record per CDR3 protein. The table includes 410,000 or so distinct CDR3 sequences, about 15% detected once. Sequenced material: blood. These receptors all stem from a man aged 18-30 years with Graves' ophthalmopathy.

There are a few counts of this clonotype. The genes are TRBV15 and TRBJ1-5, with TRBD1 as a possible D gene (5 bases). This CDR3 spans 17 amino acids. From germline, CDR1 is LNHNV and CDR2 YYDKDF (reference sequence). The V gene lost 2 bases and the J gene lost 3 bases, with 17 bases spanning the gap. The DNA of the CDR3 is TGTGCCACCAGCAGAACCCTAGGTGGGGACCACAATCAGCCCCAGCATTTT. Protein: CATSRTLGGDHNQPQHF.

This clonotype was seen at least ten times. This sequence joins TRBV9 and TRBJ1-1, with a weak D call TRBD1 (5 bases). This CDR3 has 14 residues. Germline V gene lookup returns CDR1 SGDLS and CDR2 YYNGEE. Between the trimmed V and J ends, which lost 3 bases and 5 bases, there was a span of 14 bases. The CDR3: CASSGDGGGTEAFF. CDR3 DNA: TGTGCCAGCAGCGGAGACGGGGGAGGGACTGAAGCTTTCTTT.

This clonotype was observed at least ten times. The chain is built from TRBV20-1 and TRBJ1-2; D is ambiguous. V shed 1 base and J shed 5 bases, with 5 bases lying between them. Germline loops: CDR1 DFQATT, CDR2 SNEGSKA (reference sequence). The CDR3 runs to 11 residues. CDR3: CSARAPYGYTF. The CDR3 DNA reads as TGCAGTGCTAGAGCCCCGTATGGCTACACCTTC.

Concerning this clonotype itself: A much larger clone is a single base away; this may be a read error. No conserved phenylalanine or tryptophan is present at the end of the CDR3, so a read error is the likely explanation. The chain is built from TRBV6-4 and TRBJ1-5; D is uncertain. V gave up 5 bases and J gave up 6 bases, with 8 bases separating them. Germline lookup yields CDR1 MRHNA and CDR2 SNTAGT. The CDR3 has 12 residues. Here the CDR3 DNA reads TGTGCCAGCAGTTATCCGGGTCAGCCCCAGCATCTT. It codes for CASSYPGQPQHL.

This clonotype was seen at least ten times. This rearrangement joins TRBV12-3 or TRBV12-4 to TRBJ2-5, with 11 bases matching TRBD1. The CDR3 is made up of 15 amino acids. The trim removed 1 base at V and 5 bases at J, leaving 3 bases unmatched. The CDR3 is CASSLGTGGWETQYF. Here the CDR3 DNA reads TGTGCCAGCAGTTTAGGGACAGGGGGCTGGGAGACCCAGTACTTC.

This clonotype was seen many times. The chain employs TRBV20-1 and TRBJ2-5; the D is unclear. Germline V gene sequence: CDR1 DFQATT, CDR2 SNEGSKA (reference sequence). V dropped 6 bases and J dropped 4 bases, with 9 bases sitting between them. This CDR3 has 11 residues. The CDR3 DNA reads TGCAGTGCGGAAGGATTAGAGACCCAGTACTTC. Amino acids: CSAEGLETQYF.

CDR3 sequence (DNA): TGTGCCAGCAGCCAACAGGTGTGGCAGTTCTTC. Its translation: CASSQQVWQFF. The chain employs TRBV7-3 and TRBJ2-1, with D tentatively TRBD1 (5 bases). Between the trimmed V and J ends, which lost 5 bases and 12 bases, there was a span of 11 bases. The CDR3 extends over 11 amino acids. Looked up from germline, CDR1 is SGHTA and CDR2 is FQGTGA.

The sample holds a few counts of this clonotype. The V and J genes are TRBV5-4 and TRBJ2-7; 7 bases are a match to TRBD2. The CDR3 runs to 14 residues. CDR1 SGHNT and CDR2 YYREEE come from the germline V gene (reference sequence). Losses at the gene ends were 2 bases for V and 3 bases for J; bases not matched to a gene: 5. The CDR3 reads CASSFGGVRYEQYF. DNA of the CDR3: TGTGCCAGCAGCTTTGGGGGGGTGCGCTACGAGCAGTACTTC.

In this sample, this clonotype turned up many times. The J gene is TRBJ2-3, the V gene TRBV20-1; either TRBD1 or TRBD2 may fit D (6 bases each). This CDR3 has 14 residues. Trimming shortened V by 6 bases and J by 6 bases, and 19 bases separated the two germline ends. Germline V gene data show CDR1 as DFQATT and CDR2 as SNEGSKA (reference sequence). The DNA for the CDR3 is TGCAGTGCAAGGGGGGTCGGCCGAGGGGATACGCAGTATTTT. Translating gives CSARGVGRGDTQYF.

This clonotype was observed at least ten times. CDR3 nucleotides: TGTGCCAGTAGTATTTCAGTAAACGACTATGGCTACACCTTC. Protein sequence: CASSISVNDYGYTF. The chain is built from TRBV19 and TRBJ1-2; no clear D. Trimming took off 3 bases at V and 3 bases at J, with 11 bases between the two ends. CDR1 is LNHDA, CDR2 SQIVND, per germline (reference sequence). The CDR3 runs 14 residues.

This chain links TRBV7-9 with TRBJ1-3, with 9 bases lining up with TRBD1. The CDR3 is 15 amino acids. Germline-derived CDR1 and CDR2 are SEHNR and FQNEAQ (reference sequence). V shed 6 bases and J 2 bases; nucleotides not matched to a gene: 5. CDR3 protein: CASRRGQGAGNTIYF. CDR3 in DNA: TGTGCCAGCAGGAGGGGACAGGGTGCTGGAAACACCATATATTTT.

Only a few counts were recorded for this clonotype. The chain links TRBV6-1 to TRBJ1-2; TRBD1 matches at 7 bases. This CDR3 has 16 residues. Germline V CDR1 and CDR2: MNHNS, SASEGT. Trimming cost V 6 bases and J 0 bases; bases outside gene matches: 10. The CDR3 sequence: CASRRPTGTSNYGYTF. The CDR3 coding sequence is TGTGCCAGCAGGCGACCGACAGGGACTTCTAACTATGGCTACACCTTC.

This clonotype was detected many times. The chain links TRBV7-9 to TRBJ2-5; TRBD1 might be the D (6 bases). The ends were cut back, 2 bases at V and 3 bases at J, with 10 bases in the middle. CDR3 size: 14 residues. The V gene's germline CDR1 is SEHNR and CDR2 FQNEAQ (reference sequence). CDR3 sequence: CASSLTGPKETQYF. The CDR3 DNA is TGTGCCAGCAGCTTAACAGGGCCCAAAGAGACCCAGTACTTC.

Ten or more counts support this clonotype. The rearrangement links TRBV7-3 to TRBJ2-7, with 7 bases matching TRBD1. V was clipped by 4 bases and J by 2 bases; unmatched bases: 14. The CDR3 length is 17 residues. Germline V gives CDR1 SGHTA, CDR2 FQGTGA. For the CDR3, the DNA is TGTGCCAGCAGCTCAGGTCCAACACGGGACAGTACCTACGAGCAGTACTTC. It specifies CASSSGPTRDSTYEQYF. Drawing the rest from reference TRBV7-3 and TRBJ2-7, the complete variable domain is GAGVSQTPSNKVTEKGKYVELRCDPISGHTALYWYRQSLGQGPEFLIYFQGTGAADDSGLPNDRFFAVRPEGSVSTLKIQRTERGDSAVYLCASSSGPTRDSTYEQYFGPGTRLTVT.

In its sample, this clonotype was seen once. J is TRBJ2-7 and V is TRBV7-2; 12 bases map to TRBD2. Unmatched junction bases numbered 8, after V lost 6 bases and J lost 5 bases. Per the germline V gene, CDR1 is SGHTA and CDR2 is FQGNSA. This CDR3 is 15 amino acids long. The CDR3: CASSRDRLAGDEQYF. Here the CDR3 DNA reads TGTGCCAGCAGTAGGGACAGACTAGCGGGAGACGAGCAGTACTTC.

The table lists this clonotype with many counts. The gene calls are TRBV15 and TRBJ1-1; TRBD1 is a possible D gene (5 bases). Trimming removed 0 bases at V and 1 base at J, with 12 bases between. Germline CDR1 LNHNV, CDR2 YYDKDF (reference sequence). The CDR3 is made up of 16 amino acids. The CDR3 DNA sequence: TGTGCCACCAGCAGAGATTGGGCAGGGACGAACACTGAAGCTTTCTTT. Its protein is CATSRDWAGTNTEAFF.

This clonotype was detected ten times or more. The chain links TRBV11-2 to TRBJ2-7, with 8 bases that match TRBD1. This CDR3 has 15 residues. Trimming cost V 3 bases and J 2 bases; bases outside gene matches: 6. Germline CDR1 reads SGHAT; CDR2 reads FQNNGV. The CDR3 sequence is CASSFGAGGPYEQYF. CDR3 DNA sequence: TGTGCCAGCAGCTTCGGGGCAGGGGGCCCCTACGAGCAGTACTTC.

This clonotype was seen more than once but under ten times. This chain connects TRBV27 to TRBJ1-1; no clear D. Deletions cut 2 bases from V and 1 base from J, with 11 bases between. The CDR3 has 15 amino acids. CDR1 and CDR2 from the germline V gene are MNHEY and SMNVEV (reference sequence). The CDR3 DNA sequence: TGTGCCAGCAGTTTAAACCCCCCCGGGAACACTGAAGCTTTCTTT. Protein product: CASSLNPPGNTEAFF.

A few counts support this clonotype. The chain combines TRBV19 with TRBJ2-7, with TRBD1 as a possible D gene (6 bases). The CDR3 is 16 amino acids. The V end lost 6 bases, the J end lost 4 bases, and 22 bases lay between the germline ends. Germline V gives CDR1 LNHDA, CDR2 SQIVND (reference sequence). The CDR3 region has the DNA TGTGCCAGTAGATGGGGAGCGACAGGAGGCACTTACGAGCAGTACTTC. This encodes CASRWGATGGTYEQYF.

This clonotype was picked up many times. CDR3 DNA: TGTGCCAGCTCTCTATCGGAGTACAGGGGGCTGACAGATACGCAGTATTTT. Its protein product is CASSLSEYRGLTDTQYF. The chain combines TRBV18 with TRBJ2-3, with 9 bases identical to TRBD1. This CDR3 is 17 amino acids long. Germline V gives CDR1 KGHSH, CDR2 LQKENI. V shed 6 bases, J shed 3 bases, and the junction held 13 bases outside the gene matches.